These T cell receptor beta chains were read from a single sample in a study of T cells in Graves' hyperthyroidism and ophthalmopathy. TCRdb reprocessed the multiplex PCR reads with MiXCR, giving one entry per CDR3 protein. The sample gives 620,000 or so distinct CDR3 sequences, about 15% of which show up once; roughly an eighth is in the top ten. Sample: blood. Receptors were obtained from a woman aged 45-65 years with Graves' ophthalmopathy. Both conserved end residues are part of each CDR3. A D gene is named only where the DNA matches it firmly. Part of the rows lack a size; the others show once, few, many or a class for expanded clones.

D	size	V	J	CDR3	DNA
TRBD2	many	TRBV20-1	TRBJ2-1	CSATGTSGKNEQFF	TGCAGTGCTACCGGGACTAGCGGGAAAAATGAGCAGTTCTTC
-	few	TRBV7-3	TRBJ2-7	CASSLRPGLIYEQYF	TGTGCCAGCAGCTTACGCCCCGGACTCATCTACGAGCAGTACTTC
TRBD2	-	TRBV4-1	TRBJ2-5	CASSQAPPGGAETQYF	TGCGCCAGCAGCCAAGCACCTCCGGGAGGAGCTGAGACCCAGTACTTC
TRBD2	-	TRBV27	TRBJ2-2	CASSLSLAGGPGTGELFF	TGTGCCAGCAGTTTATCCCTAGCGGGAGGGCCGGGCACCGGGGAGCTGTTTTTT
-	few	TRBV9	TRBJ1-2	CASSVGSRQDGYTF	TGTGCCAGCAGCGTAGGGTCCAGACAGGATGGCTACACCTTC
-	many	TRBV7-8	TRBJ2-7	CASSNQQGSYEQYF	TGTGCCAGCAGCAATCAACAGGGTTCCTACGAGCAGTACTTC
-	many	TRBV19	TRBJ1-1	CASSPGMVFEAFF	TGTGCCAGTAGCCCAGGGATGGTTTTTGAAGCTTTCTTT
-	few	TRBV24-1	TRBJ1-6	CATSDSHRANSPLHF	TGTGCCACCAGTGATTCCCACAGAGCAAATTCACCCCTCCACTTT
-	many	TRBV6-1	TRBJ1-6	CASSLTLGQGGSPLHF	TGTGCCAGCAGTTTAACCTTGGGGCAGGGAGGTTCACCCCTCCACTTT
-	many	TRBV27	TRBJ2-7	CASKGSLSYEQYF	TGTGCCAGCAAAGGTAGTCTGAGCTACGAGCAGTACTTC
-	few	TRBV3-1	TRBJ1-4	CASSQDRSDSLTNEKLFF	TGTGCCAGCAGCCAAGATCGATCGGACAGCCTAACTAATGAAAAACTGTTTTTT
-	many	TRBV30	TRBJ1-3	CAWSVNSGNTIYF	TGTGCCTGGAGCGTTAACTCTGGAAACACCATATATTTT
-	-	TRBV28	TRBJ1-3	CASRQGNSGNTIYF	TGTGCCAGCAGACAGGGAAACTCTGGAAACACCATATATTTT
-	-	TRBV7-2	TRBJ2-5	CASSSRGGEVETQYF	TGTGCCAGCAGCTCCAGGGGGGGGGAAGTAGAGACCCAGTACTTC
TRBD2	many	TRBV7-2	TRBJ2-5	CASSVPKTSDQQETQYF	TGTGCCAGCAGCGTACCGAAGACTAGCGACCAACAAGAGACCCAGTACTTC
-	few	TRBV4-1	TRBJ2-7	CASSHASSYEQYF	TGCGCCAGCAGCCATGCCAGTTCCTACGAGCAGTACTTC
TRBD2	few	TRBV6-2/TRBV6-3	TRBJ2-7	CASSYQGLAATSSYEQYF	TGTGCCAGCAGTTACCAGGGACTAGCGGCAACTAGCTCCTACGAGCAGTACTTC
-	many	TRBV7-9	TRBJ2-1	CASSHQQGGNEQFF	TGTGCCAGCAGCCATCAACAGGGAGGGAATGAGCAGTTCTTC
-	few	TRBV18	TRBJ2-1	CASSPNTGSNNEQFF	TGTGCCAGCTCACCGAACACTGGGTCCAACAATGAGCAGTTCTTC
-	-	TRBV28	TRBJ1-3	CASGRNTIYF	TGTGCCAGCGGGAGAAACACCATATATTTT
-	few	TRBV20-1	TRBJ2-2	CSAPRPGGTGELFF	TGCAGTGCTCCGCGACCTGGGGGCACCGGGGAGCTGTTTTTT
-	-	TRBV25-1	TRBJ2-5	CASSDPSLGSQETQYF	TGTGCCAGCAGTGATCCCTCCTTAGGGAGCCAAGAGACCCAGTACTTC
TRBD2	-	TRBV5-1	TRBJ2-1	CASSQTSGNNEQFF	TGCGCCAGCAGCCAGACTAGCGGGAACAATGAGCAGTTCTTC
TRBD2	many	TRBV7-8	TRBJ2-7	CASSLGSGSHYEQYF	TGTGCCAGCAGCTTAGGAAGCGGGAGCCACTACGAGCAGTACTTC
-	many	TRBV5-4	TRBJ1-1	CASSLAVLENTEAFF	TGTGCCAGCAGCTTGGCGGTTTTGGAGAACACTGAAGCTTTCTTT
-	-	TRBV30	TRBJ2-5	CAWRVEGQNLETQYF	TGTGCCTGGAGGGTGGAGGGTCAGAACCTAGAGACCCAGTACTTC
-	many	TRBV9	TRBJ2-1	CASSPGSGKYNEQFF	TGTGCCAGCAGCCCGGGTAGCGGAAAATACAATGAGCAGTTCTTC
TRBD2	-	TRBV20-1	TRBJ2-1	CSARPFGGTSGRAHNEQFF	TGCAGTGCTAGACCCTTCGGCGGGACTAGCGGGAGGGCCCACAATGAGCAGTTCTTC
-	-	TRBV5-1	TRBJ2-2	CASSPGSSTGELFF	TGCGCCAGCAGCCCCGGCAGCTCTACCGGGGAGCTGTTTTTT
-	few	TRBV20-1	TRBJ2-5	CSASLLGEETQYF	TGCAGTGCTAGCCTACTAGGGGAAGAGACCCAGTACTTC
TRBD2	-	TRBV11-2	TRBJ2-1	CASSLRGGRAAGEQFF	TGTGCCAGCAGCTTAAGGGGCGGGAGGGCCGCGGGTGAGCAGTTCTTC
-	-	TRBV18	TRBJ2-5	CASSRAGLQYF	TGTGCCAGCTCACGCGCGGGACTCCAGTACTTC
-	many	TRBV18	TRBJ1-2	CASSPIQDSGYGYTF	TGTGCCAGCTCACCCATACAGGACTCTGGCTATGGCTACACCTTC
-	many	TRBV30	TRBJ1-1	CAWSAYRVGTEAFF	TGTGCCTGGAGCGCCTACAGGGTAGGCACTGAAGCTTTCTTT
-	many	TRBV27	TRBJ1-2	CASSFRARNYGYTF	TGTGCCAGCAGTTTTCGGGCAAGAAACTATGGCTACACCTTC
TRBD1	many	TRBV5-5	TRBJ2-7	CASSPDRNFNEQYF	TGTGCCAGCAGCCCGGACAGGAATTTTAACGAGCAGTACTTC
-	many	TRBV12-3/TRBV12-4	TRBJ2-5	CASSLARTEETQYF	TGTGCCAGCAGTTTAGCGCGGACGGAAGAGACCCAGTACTTC
-	many	TRBV7-9	TRBJ1-1	CASSGGWGERAFF	TGTGCCAGCAGCGGGGGATGGGGGGAAAGGGCTTTCTTT
TRBD2	many	TRBV7-2	TRBJ2-7	CASRNPGGPKYEQYF	TGTGCCAGCCGAAACCCGGGAGGGCCCAAGTACGAGCAGTACTTC
-	few	TRBV7-9	TRBJ2-4	CASSPRDGSQYF	TGTGCCAGCAGCCCTAGGGACGGCTCTCAGTACTTC
-	many	TRBV3-1	TRBJ1-3	CASSQSSSRAIYF	TGTGCCAGCAGCCAAAGCTCTTCCAGGGCCATATATTTT
TRBD1	many	TRBV27	TRBJ2-2	CASSLSGQLNTGELFF	TGTGCCAGCAGTTTATCGGGACAGTTGAACACCGGGGAGCTGTTTTTT
-	-	TRBV7-3	TRBJ2-3	CASSLTLGTDTQYF	TGTGCCAGCAGCTTAACTTTGGGTACAGATACGCAGTATTTT
-	few	TRBV15	TRBJ1-2	CATSNLILEGRNYGYTF	TGTGCCACCAGCAATCTAATCTTGGAGGGAAGGAACTATGGCTACACCTTC
-	many	TRBV20-1	TRBJ2-1	CSAREFLGSYNEQFF	TGCAGTGCTAGAGAGTTCCTAGGCTCCTACAATGAGCAGTTCTTC
TRBD2	-	TRBV14	TRBJ2-3	CASSEHRLAGGLTDTQYF	TGTGCCAGCAGCGAACACCGACTAGCGGGAGGGCTCACAGATACGCAGTATTTT
-	few	TRBV7-3	TRBJ2-1	CASSPGLSLDEQFF	TGTGCCAGCAGCCCCGGACTTAGCCTCGATGAGCAGTTCTTC